These 11 T cell receptor beta chains were all obtained from the same sample, sequenced in a study of chemoradiotherapy in HPV16-positive cancers. Generated by immunoSEQ multiplex PCR, the TCRdb table keeps only in-frame clones and is missing some. The data contain 30,000 to 40,000 clones, nearly 90% of them seen just once; the ten biggest clones take up about 3%. The sample in question was blood, obtained from a patient who underwent chemoradiotherapy. All receptors come from a human donor with HPV-associated anogenital cancer.

The chain links TRBV4-3 to TRBJ2-7; perhaps TRBD1 as D (6 bases). Per the germline V gene, CDR1 is LGHNA and CDR2 is YSLEER. CDR3 length equals 15 residues. Deletions cut 3 bases from V and 0 bases from J, with 12 bases between. CDR3 sequence (DNA): TGCGCCAGCAGCCATGGTAGGGGGAGCTCCTACGAGCAGTACTTC. Protein: CASSHGRGSSYEQYF.

The V call is TRBV7-9, the J call TRBJ2-7; TRBD1 or TRBD2 may be the D gene (5 bases each). Trimming left V 5 bases short and J 6 bases short, with 17 bases between. The CDR3 is 14 residues long. Germline loops: CDR1 SEHNR, CDR2 FQNEAQ (reference sequence). CDR3 sequence: CASSPAGTATEQYF. Here the CDR3 DNA reads TGTGCCAGCAGCCCGGCCGGGACCGCGACCGAGCAGTACTTC.

V gene TRBV7-3 combines with J gene TRBJ1-2; D is undetermined. The CDR3 has 11 amino acids. Trimming took off 5 bases at V and 8 bases at J, with 9 bases between the two ends. The germline CDR1 and CDR2 sequences are SGHTA and FQGTGA. The CDR3 nucleotides read TGTGCCAGCAGCCCTGGGGTCGGCTACACCTTC. Protein sequence: CASSPGVGYTF.

The chain recombines TRBV6-4 with TRBJ1-5; 8 positions agree with TRBD1. The CDR3 extends over 16 amino acids. Germline CDR1 MRHNA, CDR2 SNTAGT. Trimming at V came to 6 bases and at J to 0 bases, leaving 7 bases not matched to a gene. CDR3 loop: CASRRTGPYSNQPQHF. CDR3 nucleotide sequence: TGTGCCAGCAGGAGGACAGGGCCCTATAGCAATCAGCCCCAGCATTTT.

This chain uses TRBV2 with TRBJ2-5; a possible D gene is TRBD1 (5 bases). The CDR3 runs 13 residues. V lost 1 base, J lost 6 bases, and 9 bases lay in between. The V gene's germline CDR1 is SNHLY and CDR2 FYNNEI. This CDR3 reads CASSEEGIQTQYF. CDR3 DNA: TGTGCCAGCAGTGAAGAGGGGATACAGACCCAGTACTTC.

The rearrangement links TRBV4-1 to TRBJ2-6; D perhaps matches TRBD1 (5 bases). CDR1 MGHRA and CDR2 YSYEKL come from the germline V gene. CDR3 length equals 16 residues. The germline V and J ends were trimmed by 5 bases and 4 bases, with 15 bases remaining between them. The CDR3 DNA is TGCGCCAGCAGCTTGGCAGGGTTTACGGGGGCCAACGTCCTGACTTTC. Protein product: CASSLAGFTGANVLTF.

A remark on this clone: A junction end diverges from the germline sequence, so it may reflect a read error. The same CDR3 also results from other DNA sequences found in this sample. The chain joins TRBV12-5 to TRBJ2-2; D may be TRBD1 (6 bases). The germline gives CDR1 LGHNT, CDR2 FRNRAP. The CDR3 is 18 amino acids. The chain's CDR3 is CASGLGPVDSANTGELFF. DNA of the CDR3: TGTGCTAGTGGGTTGGGACCCGTGGACAGCGCGAACACCGGGGAGCTGTTTTTT. The full variable domain, its missing parts supplied by reference TRBV12-5 and TRBJ2-2, is DARVTQTPRHKVTEMGQEVTMRCQPILGHNTVFWYRQTMMQGLELLAYFRNRAPLDDSGMPKDRFSAEMPDATLATLKIQPSEPRDSAVYFCASGLGPVDSANTGELFFGEGSRLTVL.

This chain joins TRBV4-1 and TRBJ1-2; TRBD1 agrees at 10 bases. The CDR3 runs to 17 residues. Germline CDR1 and CDR2: MGHRA and YSYEKL. V lost 4 bases to trimming and J lost 7 bases; unmatched junction nucleotides: 15. CDR3 nucleotides: TGCGCCAGCAGCCTTCCCCTTCTGACAGGGGGCGCGAGTGGCTACACCTTC. Translation gives CASSLPLLTGGASGYTF.

The chain joins TRBV5-1 to TRBJ2-3, with 8 bases that match TRBD2. Germline V gene data show CDR1 as SGHRS and CDR2 as YFSETQ. The trim removed 1 base at V and 0 bases at J, leaving 7 bases unmatched. The CDR3 extends over 17 amino acids. CDR3: CASSLSIAGPSTDTQYF. For the CDR3, the DNA is TGCGCCAGCAGCTTGAGTATAGCGGGGCCTAGCACAGATACGCAGTATTTT.

This clone was counted only a few times. This CDR3 reads CASSDVYEQYF. The CDR3 DNA is TGTGCCAGCAGTGATGTATACGAGCAGTACTTC. The J gene is TRBJ2-7, the V gene TRBV7-9; D not certain. CDR1 is SEHNR, CDR2 FQNEAQ, per germline (reference sequence). This CDR3 is 11 amino acids long. Trimming took 6 bases from V and 4 from J, leaving 7 bases between them.

The genes are TRBV9 and TRBJ2-2; no clear D. This CDR3 has 17 amino acids. Trimming stripped 0 bases from V and 0 bases from J, with 12 bases between. Germline V lookup: CDR1 SGDLS, CDR2 YYNGEE. This chain's CDR3 is CASSVAIGGANTGELFF. In DNA form, the CDR3 reads TGTGCCAGCAGCGTAGCTATTGGCGGAGCGAACACCGGGGAGCTGTTTTTT. The full variable domain, in which reference TRBV9 and TRBJ2-2 provide the parts outside the CDR3, is DSGVTQTPKHLITATGQRVTLRCSPRSGDLSVYWYQQSLDQGLQFLIQYYNGEERAKGNILERFSAQQFPDLHSELNLSSLELGDSALYFCASSVAIGGANTGELFFGEGSRLTVL.